The 8 T cell receptor beta chains given below trace back to one sample, sequenced in a study of regulatory T cells in long-lasting Graves disease. Time point given: persistent/refractory GD, antithyroid drugs over 5 years with positive TRAb. The TCR library used RNA extracted from PBMCs. To make TCR beta libraries, researchers used iRepertoire HTBI primers and Arm-PCR of CDR3 regions. TCRdb itself ran the multiplex PCR reads through MiXCR, one entry per CDR3 protein. Counted here are a few hundred thousand distinct CDR3 sequences, about 20% occurring once; the ten biggest clones make up 26%. This specimen was peripheral blood mononuclear cells (PBMCs), taken when the disease was refractory, from a patient treated with antithyroid drugs. The receptors stem from a female donor with Graves disease.

V gene TRBV20-1 combines with J gene TRBJ2-7; the D gene is possibly TRBD2 (6 bases). This CDR3 spans 13 amino acids. Germline CDR1 DFQATT, CDR2 SNEGSKA (reference sequence). Trimming stripped 6 bases from V and 2 bases from J, with 14 bases between. This chain's CDR3 is CSAAGGPAYEQYF. The CDR3 DNA reads as TGCAGTGCGGCCGGGGGACCCGCCTACGAGCAGTACTTC.

The chain carries TRBV5-1 and TRBJ1-3; D call uncertain. CDR3 length equals 15 residues. CDR1 and CDR2 from the germline V gene are SGHRS and YFSETQ. V shed 3 bases and J shed 0 bases, with 10 bases lying between them. The CDR3 here is CASSSGPLSGNTIYF. The CDR3 DNA is TGCGCCAGCAGCTCCGGGCCCCTCTCTGGAAACACCATATATTTT.

This clonotype turned up a few times. This chain links TRBV27 with TRBJ2-7; maybe TRBD1 (5 bases). The V end was cut by 0 bases, the J end by 7 bases, with 13 bases between. CDR3 length: 14 residues. The germline CDR1 and CDR2 sequences are MNHEY and SMNVEV (reference sequence). The CDR3 reads CASSLSKVHREQYF. In DNA form, the CDR3 reads TGTGCCAGCAGTTTATCGAAGGTTCACAGGGAGCAGTACTTC.

This clonotype showed up just a few times. The genes are TRBV7-9 and TRBJ2-5; weak D call: TRBD2 (5 bases). The CDR3 length is 13 residues. V was cut by 3 bases and J by 8 bases, with 13 bases left in between. Per germline, CDR1 SEHNR and CDR2 FQNEAQ (reference sequence). This CDR3 is CASSFEGTETQYF. CDR3 nucleotide sequence: TGTGCCAGCAGCTTTGAGGGAACAGAAACCCAGTACTTC.

The J gene is TRBJ2-1, the V gene TRBV20-1, with 7 bases that match TRBD2. The CDR3 is 14 amino acids. Germline lookup yields CDR1 DFQATT and CDR2 SNEGSKA (reference sequence). After removal of 3 bases from V and 4 bases from J, the junction contained 6 bases not matched to a gene. The CDR3 bases are TGCAGTGCTAGCTTAGCGGGCCCGTACAATGAGCAGTTCTTC. Its protein product is CSASLAGPYNEQFF.

The genes are TRBV5-1 and TRBJ2-7, with D maybe TRBD1 (6 bases). Germline lookup yields CDR1 SGHRS and CDR2 YFSETQ. V gave up 4 bases and J gave up 1 base, with 12 bases separating them. The CDR3 has 14 amino acids. The CDR3 DNA is TGCGCCAGCAGCACCTCGACAGGTTCCTACGAGCAGTACTTC. It encodes CASSTSTGSYEQYF.

The chain combines TRBV20-1 with TRBJ2-7, with D possibly being TRBD1 or TRBD2 (5 bases each). Germline V CDR1 and CDR2: DFQATT, SNEGSKA (reference sequence). V lost 2 bases and J 0 bases, leaving 14 bases between the germline ends. The CDR3 has 15 amino acids. The DNA of the CDR3 is TGCAGTGCTAGATTAGGGACCTTGAGCTCCTACGAGCAGTACTTC. This translates into CSARLGTLSSYEQYF.

The chain links TRBV11-1 to TRBJ2-7; D is ambiguous. V lost 5 bases, J lost 3 bases, and 8 bases lay in between. This CDR3 has 12 residues. The germline V gene encodes CDR1 SGHAT and CDR2 FQDESV (reference sequence). The CDR3 loop is CASSAESYEQYF. CDR3 in DNA: TGTGCCAGCAGCGCCGAGAGCTACGAGCAGTACTTC.